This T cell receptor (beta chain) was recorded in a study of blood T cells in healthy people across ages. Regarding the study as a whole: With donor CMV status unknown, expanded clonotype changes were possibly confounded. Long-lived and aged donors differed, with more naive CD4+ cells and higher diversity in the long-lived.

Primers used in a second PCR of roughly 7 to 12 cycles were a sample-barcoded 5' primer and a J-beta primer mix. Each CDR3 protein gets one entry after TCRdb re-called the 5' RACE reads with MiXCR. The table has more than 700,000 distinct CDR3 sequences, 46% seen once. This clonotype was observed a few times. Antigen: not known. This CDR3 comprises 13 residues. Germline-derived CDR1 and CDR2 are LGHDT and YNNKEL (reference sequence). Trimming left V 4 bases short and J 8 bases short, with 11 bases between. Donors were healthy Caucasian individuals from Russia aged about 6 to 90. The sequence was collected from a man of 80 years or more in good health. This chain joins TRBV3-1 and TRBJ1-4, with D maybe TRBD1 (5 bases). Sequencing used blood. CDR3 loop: CASSRGYREKLFF. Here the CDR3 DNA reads TGTGCCAGCAGCCGGGGATACAGGGAAAAACTGTTTTTT.